The T cell receptor (beta chain) described here comes from a study of blood T cell repertoires in COVID-19. The wider study: Sites in the United States, Italy and Spain provided acute and convalescent COVID-19 samples. PBMCs, B-cell-depleted T cells, or T cells were the source of the cDNA or gDNA that made up the material.

A single count supports this clone. The germline V gene has CDR1 SGHTA and CDR2 FQGNSA. The ends lost 5 bases at V and 1 base at J; junction bases unmatched: 6. This CDR3 is built from 15 residues. Original data processing: Amplification from reference gene primers served as the basis for estimated nucleated cell counts. Profiling relied on immunoSEQ multiplex PCR, and the TCRdb table lists in-frame clones only, not all of them. V, J and clone size are taken as reported in that table, and D and trimming were inferred from the DNA itself. Of more than 110,000 clones listed, around nine tenths are singletons.

This rearrangement joins TRBV7-2 to TRBJ1-1; TRBD1 aligns across 8 bases. This TCR came from a human donor in a cohort sampled during active COVID-19. The sequencing sample was made of peripheral blood. CDR3 in DNA: TGTGCCAGCAGCGTAAGGACAGGGACGAACACTGAAGCTTTCTTT. This sequence encodes CASSVRTGTNTEAFF.